This T cell receptor beta chain was recorded in a study of T cells after yellow fever vaccination. Whole-study results and caveats: The study found a weaker secondary response that peaked faster, day 5 versus 15. Primary-vaccination clones mostly resurfaced post-booster (96% CD4, about 87% CD8). Abundant bulk-derived clonotypes could contaminate FACS-sorted repertoires.

In making TCR cDNA, 5'RACE template switching added a universal primer site and UMIs to it. MiXCR, run by TCRdb on the 5' RACE reads, gives a single entry per CDR3 protein. This table has about 320,000 distinct CDR3 sequences, about 10% appearing once. The CDR3 runs 14 residues. Trimming cost V 3 bases and J 1 base, with 11 bases left between them. Germline V lookup: CDR1 DFQATT, CDR2 SNEGSKA (reference sequence). This clonotype came up many times. Antigen: not known. This TCR derives from a man between 18 and 35 years old who received the YFV17D yellow fever vaccine. This sample comprised CD4+ T cells sorted from PBMCs, obtained 45 days after the yellow fever booster vaccination. This chain connects TRBV20-1 to TRBJ2-3; maybe TRBD2 (6 bases). The CDR3 DNA is TGCAGTGCTAGTCCGCCTAGCGGCACAGATACGCAGTATTTT. As protein: CSASPPSGTDTQYF.